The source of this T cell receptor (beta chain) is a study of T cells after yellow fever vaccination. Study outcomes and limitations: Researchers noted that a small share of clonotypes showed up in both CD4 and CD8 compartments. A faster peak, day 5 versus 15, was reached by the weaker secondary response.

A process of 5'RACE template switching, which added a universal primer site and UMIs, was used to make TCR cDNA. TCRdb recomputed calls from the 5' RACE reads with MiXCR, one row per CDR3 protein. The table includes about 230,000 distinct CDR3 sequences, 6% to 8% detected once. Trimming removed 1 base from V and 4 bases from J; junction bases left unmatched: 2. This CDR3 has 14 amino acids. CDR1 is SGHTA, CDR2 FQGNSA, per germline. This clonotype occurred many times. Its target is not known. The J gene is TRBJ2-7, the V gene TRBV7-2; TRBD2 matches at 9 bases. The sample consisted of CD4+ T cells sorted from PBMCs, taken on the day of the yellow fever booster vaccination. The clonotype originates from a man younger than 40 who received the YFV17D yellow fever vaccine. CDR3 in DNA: TGTGCCAGCAGCTTAGTTAGCGGGAGTTACGAGCAGTACTTC. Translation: CASSLVSGSYEQYF.